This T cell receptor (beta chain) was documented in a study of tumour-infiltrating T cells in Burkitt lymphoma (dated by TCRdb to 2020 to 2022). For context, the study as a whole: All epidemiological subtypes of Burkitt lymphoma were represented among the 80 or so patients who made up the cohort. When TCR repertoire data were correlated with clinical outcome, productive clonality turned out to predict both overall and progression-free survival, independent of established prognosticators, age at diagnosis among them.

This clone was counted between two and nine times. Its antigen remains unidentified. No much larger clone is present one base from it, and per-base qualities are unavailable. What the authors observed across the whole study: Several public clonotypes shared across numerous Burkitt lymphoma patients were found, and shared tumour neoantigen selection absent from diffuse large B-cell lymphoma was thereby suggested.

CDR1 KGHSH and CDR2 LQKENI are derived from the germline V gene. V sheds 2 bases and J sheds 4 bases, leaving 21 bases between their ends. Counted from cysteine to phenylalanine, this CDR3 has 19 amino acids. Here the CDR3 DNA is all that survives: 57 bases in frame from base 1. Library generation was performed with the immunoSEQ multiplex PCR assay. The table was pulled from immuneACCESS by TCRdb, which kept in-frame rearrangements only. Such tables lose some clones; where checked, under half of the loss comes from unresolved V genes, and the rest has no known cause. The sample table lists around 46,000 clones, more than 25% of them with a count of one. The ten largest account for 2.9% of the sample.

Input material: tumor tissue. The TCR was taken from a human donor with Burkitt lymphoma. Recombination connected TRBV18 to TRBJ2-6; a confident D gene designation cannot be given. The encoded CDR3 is CASSPYFTGTSDGANVLTF. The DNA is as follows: TGTGCCAGCTCACCATACTTTACCGGCACATCCGACGGGGCCAACGTCCTGACTTTC.